These T cell receptor beta chains were read from a single sample in a study of cytomegalovirus exposure and HLA in healthy donors. Profiling relied on immunoSEQ multiplex PCR, and the TCRdb table lists in-frame clones only, not all of them. Counted here are about 190,000 clones, around nine tenths occurring once; the ten biggest clones make up 0.25% to 0.4%. Sequencing was carried out using PBMCs. All receptors derive from a woman aged 25 to 39 in good health and CMV-seronegative. Both conserved end residues are trimmed from each CDR3.

cdr3_aa	j_call	v_call
ASSRDRVAYEQY	TRBJ2-7	TRBV6-5
ASSERQGVVFEQF	TRBJ2-1	TRBV2
ASTRTDYEQY	TRBJ2-7	TRBV28
SVEDSKNIQY	TRBJ2-4	TRBV29-1
ASSSTGGTFYEQY	TRBJ2-7	TRBV5-1
ASSDTRGGPFDTQY	TRBJ2-3	TRBV19
ASSPPGTQETQY	TRBJ2-5	TRBV18
ASSVETGSSYEQY	TRBJ2-7	TRBV6-1
ASSEGLGRPGYT	TRBJ1-2	TRBV6-1
ASSSSDTQY	TRBJ2-3	TRBV19
ASSLGGFNQPQH	TRBJ1-5	TRBV27
ASWVGYRDAGYEQY	TRBJ2-7	TRBV2
ASSLIPGQGNNSPLH	TRBJ1-6	TRBV4-2
ASRQGTANTGELF	TRBJ2-2	TRBV2
ASSLGRVTDTQY	TRBJ2-3	TRBV5-6
ASITSGDDTQY	TRBJ2-3	TRBV6-6
ASSPGLAGGNEQF	TRBJ2-1	TRBV5-1
ASTSGQNTEAF	TRBJ1-1	TRBV5-4
ASRDRGRSNEQF	TRBJ2-1	TRBV6-1
ASSLGQLSADTQY	TRBJ2-3	TRBV5-1
RARGMQF	TRBJ2-1	TRBV20-1
ASRGGTGPYSYEQY	TRBJ2-7	TRBV11-2
ASSSNGQFYRETQY	TRBJ2-5	TRBV5-6
ASSGQGSTIY	TRBJ1-3	TRBV2
ASSRQQLQETQY	TRBJ2-5	TRBV5-1
ASSYAGPIYEQY	TRBJ2-7	TRBV6-6
ASSPTGTMKPTNEKLF	TRBJ1-4	TRBV18
ASKAGTSGNTIY	TRBJ1-3	TRBV2
ASINDSPLPQETQY	TRBJ2-5	TRBV2
ASSLGLAGHEETQY	TRBJ2-5	TRBV11-3
SVAGGGSTYEQY	TRBJ2-7	TRBV29-1
ASRPPTGMDTQY	TRBJ2-3	TRBV5-1
SASSGSMTDTQY	TRBJ2-3	TRBV29-1
SVVAQGNYEQY	TRBJ2-7	TRBV29-1
ASSPRTGAPYEQY	TRBJ2-7	TRBV7-6
ATSRVRATVNQPQH	TRBJ1-5	TRBV15
ASSEGLAGWYNEQF	TRBJ2-1	TRBV2
ASLMGGGPPYEQY	TRBJ2-7	TRBV28
ASSLGLAEGTDTQY	TRBJ2-3	TRBV4-1
ASRPSGRLNEQF	TRBJ2-1	TRBV11-2
ASRAWAVKMNTEAF	TRBJ1-1	TRBV19
ASSFSDRGLNGELF	TRBJ2-2	TRBV5-1
ASSPHPGGGPVGEQF	TRBJ2-1	TRBV7-7